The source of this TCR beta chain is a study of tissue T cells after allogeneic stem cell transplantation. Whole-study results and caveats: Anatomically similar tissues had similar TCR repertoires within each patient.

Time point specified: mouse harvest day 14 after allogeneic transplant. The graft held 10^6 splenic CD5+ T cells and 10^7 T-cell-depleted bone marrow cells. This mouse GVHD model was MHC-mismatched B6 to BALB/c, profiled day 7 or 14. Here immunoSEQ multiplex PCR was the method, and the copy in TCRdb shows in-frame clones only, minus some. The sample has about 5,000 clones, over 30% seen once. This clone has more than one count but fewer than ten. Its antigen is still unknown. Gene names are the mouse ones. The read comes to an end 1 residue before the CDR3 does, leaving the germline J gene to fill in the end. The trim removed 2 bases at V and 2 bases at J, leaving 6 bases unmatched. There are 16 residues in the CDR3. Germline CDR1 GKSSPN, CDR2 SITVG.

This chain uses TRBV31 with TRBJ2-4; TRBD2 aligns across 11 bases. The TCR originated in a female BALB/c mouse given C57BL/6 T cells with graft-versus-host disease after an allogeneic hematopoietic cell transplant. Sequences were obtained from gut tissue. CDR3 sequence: CAWSTGLGAAQNTLYF. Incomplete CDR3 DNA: TGTGCCTGGAGTACGGGACTGGGGGCCGCTCAAAACACCTTGTAC.